This T cell receptor (beta chain) was sequenced for a study of Tregs in tolerant kidney transplant recipients. The CDR3 has 17 amino acids. V lost 0 bases and J lost 8, with 17 bases in between. The V gene's germline CDR1 is LGHNA and CDR2 YSLEER. This table comes from immunoSEQ multiplex PCR, and its TCRdb copy is limited to in-frame clones, with some not included. The sample has fewer than 20,000 clones, 82% seen once; the top ten hold about 2.5%. The rearrangement uses TRBV4-3 and TRBJ1-6; tentative D call: TRBD1 (6 bases). This sequence originates from a human donor in good health. The sequenced sample was Tregs from blood. CDR3 sequence reads: CASSQEFVAGEDSPLHF. DNA of the CDR3: TGCGCCAGCAGCCAAGAATTCGTCGCAGGGGAGGATTCACCCCTCCACTTT.